What follows are 19 T cell receptor beta chains derived from one specimen sequenced in a study of shared clonotypes between healthy human individuals. This table comes from immunoSEQ multiplex PCR, and its TCRdb copy is limited to in-frame clones, with some not included. The table lists 2 million to 2.5 million clones, over 90% of them singletons. Material for sequencing was naive CD4+ T cells from PBMCs. Subset noted: CD45RA+ positively selected. The receptors shown here come from a young man in good health. Some clones in this sample may be carry-over from other donors' samples.

The V gene is TRBV18, the J gene TRBJ1-1, with D perhaps matching TRBD1 (5 bases). Germline CDR1 reads KGHSH; CDR2 reads LQKENI. The V end was cut by 5 bases, the J end by 9 bases, with 22 bases between. The CDR3 is 15 amino acids. In nucleotides, the CDR3 is TGTGCCAGCTCAGTACGAGACAGTTCCGTGGTACAAGCTTTCTTT. It codes for CASSVRDSSVVQAFF.

The V gene is TRBV19, the J gene TRBJ1-5, with TRBD1 as a possible D gene (6 bases). The CDR3 consists of 16 residues. Trimming removed 4 bases from V and 0 bases from J, with 13 bases in between. Germline CDR1 is LNHDA and CDR2 is SQIVND (reference sequence). Written as DNA, the CDR3 is TGTGCCAGTAGTAAGGACAGTTGGTATAGCAATCAGCCCCAGCATTTT. Residues: CASSKDSWYSNQPQHF.

The V call is TRBV30, the J call TRBJ1-5, with D perhaps matching TRBD1 (5 bases). Germline CDR1 is GTSNPN and CDR2 is SVGIG (reference sequence). V lost 3 bases to trimming and J lost 5 bases, with 11 bases between them. The CDR3 spans 13 residues. CDR3 DNA sequence: TGTGCCTGGAGGGAGTGGGGGGATCAGCCCCAGCATTTT. Amino acids: CAWREWGDQPQHF.

The chain couples TRBV19 to TRBJ1-5; TRBD1 aligns across 8 bases. J was trimmed by 3 bases and V by 6 bases; bases with no gene match: 4. The CDR3 totals 14 residues. Germline CDR1 LNHDA, CDR2 SQIVND (reference sequence). DNA for the CDR3: TGTGCCAGTAGAAGGGACAGGAACAATCAGCCCCAGCATTTT. Residues: CASRRDRNNQPQHF.

The chain uses TRBV5-1 and TRBJ2-7, with D maybe TRBD1 (5 bases). Trimming stripped 4 bases from V and 7 bases from J, with 18 bases between. The CDR3 length is 14 residues. From germline, CDR1 is SGHRS and CDR2 YFSETQ. Here the CDR3 reads CASSPGQGSAEQYF. Written as DNA, the CDR3 is TGCGCCAGCAGCCCAGGACAAGGGTCCGCAGAGCAGTACTTC. Full variable domain (rest looked up from reference TRBV5-1 and TRBJ2-7): KAGVTQTPRYLIKTRGQQVTLSCSPISGHRSVSWYQQTPGQGLQFLFEYFSETQRNKGNFPGRFSGRQFSNSRSEMNVSTLELGDSALYLCASSPGQGSAEQYFGPGTRLTVT.

The rearrangement links TRBV29-1 to TRBJ1-2; a weak D match, TRBD1 (5 bases). V lost 1 base to trimming and J lost 3 bases, with 12 bases between them. The CDR3 extends over 14 amino acids. Germline lookup yields CDR1 SQVTM and CDR2 ANQGSEA. The CDR3, as DNA: TGCAGCGTTGAAGGGACCAGGGAATACTATGGCTACACCTTC. Translation gives CSVEGTREYYGYTF.

The chain is built from TRBV7-3 and TRBJ1-2, with TRBD1 matching 8 bases. In germline, CDR1 is SGHTA, CDR2 FQGTGA. This CDR3 comprises 14 residues. With 3 bases clipped from V and 6 bases from J, the junction kept 6 bases outside the gene matches. The CDR3 is CASSFGQGRDGYTF. The CDR3 DNA follows: TGTGCCAGCAGCTTCGGACAGGGCCGGGATGGCTACACCTTC.

This clone was picked up one time. The rearrangement uses TRBV18 and TRBJ2-5; D possibly corresponds to TRBD1 (5 bases). V lost 3 bases and J 7 bases, leaving 18 bases between the germline ends. The germline V gene has CDR1 KGHSH and CDR2 LQKENI. There are 15 residues in the CDR3. Written as DNA, the CDR3 is TGTGCCAGCTCACCCATGATACAGGTGGACGGGACCCAGTACTTC. Its translation: CASSPMIQVDGTQYF.

The genes are TRBV28 and TRBJ1-2; TRBD1 agrees at 7 bases. Germline V CDR1 and CDR2: MDHEN, SYDVKM. The trim removed 6 bases at V and 4 bases at J, leaving 8 bases unmatched. The CDR3 is 14 residues long. CDR3 sequence (DNA): TGTGCCAGCAGAACCACAGCAGGGGGCTATGGCTACACCTTC. Translated: CASRTTAGGYGYTF.

The chain carries TRBV5-8 and TRBJ2-7; 8 bases agree with TRBD1. The V segment lost 3 bases and the J segment 2 bases; nucleotides outside the gene matches: 7. CDR3 length: 15 amino acids. Germline V gives CDR1 SGHTS, CDR2 YDEGEE. The CDR3 protein is CASSYLGQAPYEQYF. Written as DNA, the CDR3 is TGTGCCAGCAGCTACTTGGGACAGGCCCCCTACGAGCAGTACTTC.

The chain uses TRBV10-3 and TRBJ2-5, with D perhaps matching TRBD1 or TRBD2 (6 bases each). V was cut by 6 bases and J by 5 bases, with 22 bases left in between. This CDR3 comprises 16 residues. Germline CDR1 reads ENHRY; CDR2 reads SYGVKD. The CDR3: CAISEHNRGGQETQYF. CDR3 coding DNA: TGTGCCATCAGCGAGCATAACCGAGGGGGGCAGGAGACCCAGTACTTC.

In regard to this clone: Distinct nucleotide sequences in the sample also encode this CDR3. The CDR3 spells CAWSRTANYGYTF. The CDR3, as DNA: TGTGCCTGGAGTCGGACGGCTAACTATGGCTACACCTTC. The V call is TRBV30, the J call TRBJ1-2; D gene uncertain. The CDR3 covers 13 residues. CDR1 is GTSNPN and CDR2 is SVGIG in the germline V gene (reference sequence). The ends were cut back, 2 bases at V and 0 bases at J, with 7 bases in the middle.

CDR3: CASSPVDNEKLFF. CDR3 DNA: TGTGCCAGCTCACCAGTCGACAATGAAAAACTGTTTTTT. The chain employs TRBV18 and TRBJ1-4; D call uncertain. Between the trimmed V and J ends, which lost 2 bases and 5 bases, there was a span of 6 bases. This CDR3 comprises 13 residues. Looked up from germline, CDR1 is KGHSH and CDR2 is LQKENI.

This chain links TRBV9 with TRBJ2-1; TRBD2 matches at 12 bases. The ends lost 3 bases at V and 8 bases at J; junction bases unmatched: 6. The CDR3 runs to 15 residues. The germline V gene encodes CDR1 SGDLS and CDR2 YYNGEE. Here the CDR3 reads CASSARLAGEDEQFF. The CDR3 DNA sequence: TGTGCCAGCAGCGCTCGACTAGCGGGAGAGGATGAGCAGTTCTTC.

J is TRBJ2-5 and V is TRBV9; D gene uncertain. Trimming removed 0 bases from V and 5 bases from J, with 14 bases in between. This CDR3 is built from 15 residues. Germline lookup yields CDR1 SGDLS and CDR2 YYNGEE. This CDR3 is CASSVASPAGETQYF. The CDR3 DNA follows: TGTGCCAGCAGCGTAGCATCCCCAGCCGGGGAGACCCAGTACTTC.

The genes are TRBV9 and TRBJ1-4; the D is unclear. Germline V lookup: CDR1 SGDLS, CDR2 YYNGEE. V lost 3 bases to trimming and J lost 0 bases, with 6 bases between them. The CDR3 has 14 amino acids. The CDR3 DNA reads TGTGCCAGCAGCGAGTGGTCAACTAATGAAAAACTGTTTTTT. Translated: CASSEWSTNEKLFF.

This clone was detected once. V and J are TRBV4-1 and TRBJ2-7; 9 bases fit TRBD1. J lost 5 bases, V lost 1 base, and 6 bases had no gene match. The CDR3 runs 15 residues. In germline, CDR1 is MGHRA, CDR2 YSYEKL. CDR3: CASSQAGQGADEQYF. The CDR3 DNA reads TGCGCCAGCAGCCAAGCGGGACAGGGAGCCGACGAGCAGTACTTC.

This chain links TRBV9 with TRBJ2-7; 7 bases align to TRBD1. Germline CDR1 reads SGDLS; CDR2 reads YYNGEE. The V gene end was trimmed by 4 bases and the J gene end by 5 bases; junction bases not matched to a gene: 12. This CDR3 has 15 amino acids. CDR3 DNA: TGTGCCAGCAGCCCCCGAGGCAGGGGGATCAACGAGCAGTACTTC. Translated: CASSPRGRGINEQYF. Full variable domain (outside the CDR3, taken from reference TRBV9 and TRBJ2-7): DSGVTQTPKHLITATGQRVTLRCSPRSGDLSVYWYQQSLDQGLQFLIQYYNGEERAKGNILERFSAQQFPDLHSELNLSSLELGDSALYFCASSPRGRGINEQYFGPGTRLTVT.

This clone came up a few times. The chain's CDR3 is CASKMTPNQPQHF. Written as DNA, the CDR3 is TGTGCCAGCAAAATGACTCCCAATCAGCCCCAGCATTTT. This chain links TRBV2 with TRBJ1-5; D remains unclear. The CDR3 is 13 amino acids. Trimming removed 7 bases from V and 3 bases from J, with 10 bases in between. CDR1 and CDR2 (germline): SNHLY, FYNNEI.